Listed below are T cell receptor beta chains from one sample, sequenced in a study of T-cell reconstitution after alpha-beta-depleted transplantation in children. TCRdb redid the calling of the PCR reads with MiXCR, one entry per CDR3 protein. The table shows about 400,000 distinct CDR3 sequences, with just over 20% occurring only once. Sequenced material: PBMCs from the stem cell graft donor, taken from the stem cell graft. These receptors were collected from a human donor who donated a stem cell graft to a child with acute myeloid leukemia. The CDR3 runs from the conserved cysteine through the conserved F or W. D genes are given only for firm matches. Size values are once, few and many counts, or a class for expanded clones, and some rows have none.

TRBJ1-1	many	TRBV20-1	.	CSAPERFMNTEAFF	TGCAGTGCCCCGGAGAGGTTCATGAACACTGAAGCTTTCTTT
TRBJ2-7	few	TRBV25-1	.	CASSDLGSYEQYF	TGTGCCAGCAGTGATCTGGGTTCCTACGAGCAGTACTTC
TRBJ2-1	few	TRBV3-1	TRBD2	CASSQGLADEQFF	TGTGCCAGCAGCCAGGGACTAGCCGATGAGCAGTTCTTC
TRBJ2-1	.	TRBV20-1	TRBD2	CSALLAGGFYEQFF	TGCAGTGCATTACTAGCGGGAGGTTTTTATGAGCAGTTCTTC
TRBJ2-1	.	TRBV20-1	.	CSADYGSYNEQFF	TGCAGTGCCGATTATGGATCCTACAATGAGCAGTTCTTC
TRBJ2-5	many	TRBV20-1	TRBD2	CSARGGLAGAETQYF	TGCAGTGCTAGAGGGGGACTAGCGGGAGCAGAGACCCAGTACTTC
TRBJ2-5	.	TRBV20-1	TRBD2	CSALKPGLAGEKIQYF	TGCAGTGCCCTTAAACCGGGACTAGCGGGAGAAAAGATCCAGTACTTC
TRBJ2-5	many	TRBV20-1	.	CSATTSDWGVGTQYF	TGCAGTGCAACCACGTCGGACTGGGGGGTGGGGACCCAGTACTTC
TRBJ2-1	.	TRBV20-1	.	CSASGDNEQFF	TGCAGTGCTAGTGGTGACAATGAGCAGTTCTTC
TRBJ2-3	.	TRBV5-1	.	CASSLEFDTQYF	TGCGCCAGCAGCTTGGAGTTCGATACGCAGTATTTT
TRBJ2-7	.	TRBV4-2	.	CASSQDRQGFYEQYF	TGTGCCAGCAGCCAAGACCGGCAGGGCTTCTACGAGCAGTACTTC
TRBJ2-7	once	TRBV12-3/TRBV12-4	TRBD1	CASSLTGTVVSEQYF	TGTGCCAGCAGCCTTACGGGGACAGTGGTCTCCGAGCAGTACTTC
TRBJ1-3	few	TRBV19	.	CASSIAFAQVSGNTIYF	TGTGCCAGTAGTATAGCTTTCGCACAGGTCTCTGGAAACACCATATATTTT
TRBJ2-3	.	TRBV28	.	CASTAGAPDTQYF	TGTGCCAGCACCGCAGGGGCGCCGGATACGCAGTATTTT
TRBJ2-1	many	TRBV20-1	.	CSAPVGKGSYNEQFF	TGCAGTGCCCCCGTGGGCAAGGGGTCCTACAATGAGCAGTTCTTC
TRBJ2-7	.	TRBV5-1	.	CASRDPRDVSYEQYF	TGCGCCAGCAGGGATCCCCGGGACGTCTCCTACGAGCAGTACTTC
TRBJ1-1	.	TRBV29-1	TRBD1	CSVGQVLNTEAFF	TGCAGCGTAGGACAGGTCCTGAACACTGAAGCTTTCTTT
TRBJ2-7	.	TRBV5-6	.	CASSLTTPPYEQYF	TGTGCCAGCAGCTTGACTACCCCGCCCTACGAGCAGTACTTC
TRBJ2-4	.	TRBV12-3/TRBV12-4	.	CASSGGGNIQYF	TGTGCCAGCAGTGGGGGAGGAAACATTCAGTACTTC
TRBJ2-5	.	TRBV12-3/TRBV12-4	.	CASSLTASPETQYF	TGTGCCAGCAGCCTTACCGCCTCGCCGGAGACCCAGTACTTC